This T cell receptor beta chain was sequenced during a study of shared clonotypes between healthy human individuals. Turning to the study itself: CD4 naive cells filled three plates per donor, CD4 memory three, CD8 naive two and CD8 memory one.

Donors, without exception, were Caucasian adults residing in Nashville, Tennessee. Deep-level running was used for the assay. Repertoires were generated with immunoSEQ multiplex PCR, while TCRdb's copy carries only in-frame clones and drops some. The repertoire includes 950,000 to 1,300,000 clones, about 80% of them detected once, and around 1.5% sits in the top ten. Unmatched junction bases numbered 5, after V lost 3 bases and J lost 0 bases. The CDR3 loop spans 16 amino acids. The germline gives CDR1 LNHNV, CDR2 YYDKDF (reference sequence). This clone has ten or more counts. This receptor was obtained from a man aged 18-30 years in good health. Sequenced material: memory CD4+ T cells sorted from blood. The subset: CD45RA-negative fraction. The rearrangement joins TRBV15 to TRBJ2-5; 9 bases fit TRBD1. The CDR3, as DNA: TGTGCCACCAGCAGCCCGGGACAGGGCCACCAAGAGACCCAGTACTTC. It is translated as CATSSPGQGHQETQYF. Together with reference TRBV15 and TRBJ2-5, the CDR3 gives the full variable domain: DAMVIQNPRYQVTQFGKPVTLSCSQTLNHNVMYWYQQKSSQAPKLLFHYYDKDFNNEADTPDNFQSRRPNTSFCFLDIRSPGLGDTAMYLCATSSPGQGHQETQYFGPGTRLLVL.